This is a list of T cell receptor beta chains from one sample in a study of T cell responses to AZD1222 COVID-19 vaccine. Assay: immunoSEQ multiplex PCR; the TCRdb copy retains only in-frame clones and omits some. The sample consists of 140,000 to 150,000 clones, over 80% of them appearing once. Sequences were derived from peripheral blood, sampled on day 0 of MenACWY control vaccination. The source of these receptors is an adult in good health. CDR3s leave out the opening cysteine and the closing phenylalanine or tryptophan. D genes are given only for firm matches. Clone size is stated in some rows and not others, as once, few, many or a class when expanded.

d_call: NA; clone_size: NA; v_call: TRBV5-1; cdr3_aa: ASSLVPGASYEQY
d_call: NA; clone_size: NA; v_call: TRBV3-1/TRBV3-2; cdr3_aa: ASGYGYNEQF
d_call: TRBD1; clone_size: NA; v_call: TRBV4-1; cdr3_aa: ASSHHGTDEKLF
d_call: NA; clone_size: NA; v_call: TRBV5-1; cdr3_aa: ASSLGVRQGHNEQF
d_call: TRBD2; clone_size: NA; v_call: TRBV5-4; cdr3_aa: ASSLGGTIAKNIQY
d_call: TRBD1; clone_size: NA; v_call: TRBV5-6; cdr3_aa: ASSLTGVNYGYT
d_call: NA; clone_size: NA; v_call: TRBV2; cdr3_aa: ASSPGTTNEKLF
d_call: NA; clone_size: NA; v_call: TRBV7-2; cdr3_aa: ASSWGPETQY
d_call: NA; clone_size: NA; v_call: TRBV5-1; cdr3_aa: ASSSRQATNEKLF
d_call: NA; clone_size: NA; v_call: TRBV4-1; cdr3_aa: ASSPFWQGSEQY
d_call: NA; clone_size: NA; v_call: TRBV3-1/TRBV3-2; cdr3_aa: ASSQDTKGLNYGYT
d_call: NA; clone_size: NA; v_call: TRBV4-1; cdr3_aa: ASSQTRWDQETQY
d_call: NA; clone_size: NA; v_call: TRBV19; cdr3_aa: ASSILDGADTQY
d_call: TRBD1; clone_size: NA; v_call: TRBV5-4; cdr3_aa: ASSSKTGGKTEAF
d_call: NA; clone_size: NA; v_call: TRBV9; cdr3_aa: ASSPSVSVYGYT
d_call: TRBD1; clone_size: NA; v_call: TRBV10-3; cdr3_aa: AISSAGTGTDTQY
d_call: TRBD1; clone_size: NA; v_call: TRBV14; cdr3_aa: ASSPLQGFGTEAF
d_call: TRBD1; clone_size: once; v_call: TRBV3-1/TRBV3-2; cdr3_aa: ASSQGDRGARGTGELF
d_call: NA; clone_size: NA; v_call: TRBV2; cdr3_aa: ASTAGLARYEQY
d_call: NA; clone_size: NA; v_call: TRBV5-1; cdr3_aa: ASSLDSVEAF
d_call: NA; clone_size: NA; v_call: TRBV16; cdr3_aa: ASSQGEGGNTEAF
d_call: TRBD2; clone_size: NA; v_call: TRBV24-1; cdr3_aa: ATSDLRSTSGRGSYNEQF
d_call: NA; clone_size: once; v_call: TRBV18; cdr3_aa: ASSPTLTGYTEAF
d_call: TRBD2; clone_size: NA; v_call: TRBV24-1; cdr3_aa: ATSDRGLAGVGEQF
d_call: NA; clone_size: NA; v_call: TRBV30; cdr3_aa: AWSTWSEAF
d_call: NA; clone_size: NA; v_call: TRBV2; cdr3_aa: ASTLEGGRTYEQY
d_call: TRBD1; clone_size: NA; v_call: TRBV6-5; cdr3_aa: ASSRSRGPTGELF
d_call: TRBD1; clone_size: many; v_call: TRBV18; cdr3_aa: ASSPSGTGLLSYGYT
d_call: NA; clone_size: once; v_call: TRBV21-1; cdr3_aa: ASSPRVASGSQLDTQY
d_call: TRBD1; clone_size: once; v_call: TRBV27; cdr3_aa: ASSLGDRNNEKLF
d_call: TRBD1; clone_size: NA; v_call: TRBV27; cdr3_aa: ASSLYPTGAGNTIY
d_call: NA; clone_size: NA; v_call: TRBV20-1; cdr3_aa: SANPGRGYT
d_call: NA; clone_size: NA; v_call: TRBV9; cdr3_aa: ASSARPQGRSEQY
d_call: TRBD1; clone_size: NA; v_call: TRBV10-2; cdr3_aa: ASSGTGIQPQH